The entry below describes one TCR beta chain. The antigen is undetermined. Unique molecular identifiers were incorporated into the prepared TCRbeta library. MiXCR was run by TCRdb on the PCR reads, yielding one entry per CDR3 protein. The sample records about 980,000 distinct CDR3 sequences, around 30% being singletons. This record comes from a study of T-cell reconstitution after alpha-beta-depleted transplantation in children. Findings of the study overall: Elevated TCRbeta diversity at day 60 was traced, in some patients, to surviving recipient T cells and thymic progenitors. Newly produced T cells mostly accounted for T-cell counts and diversity one year post-transplant.

Trimming pared 7 bases from V and 5 bases from J, leaving 12 bases between. This CDR3 comprises 13 residues. The sample in question was PBMCs, mostly from graft donor cells, obtained 360 days after TCRalphabeta/CD19-depleted stem cell transplant. V gene TRBV12-3 or TRBV12-4 combines with J gene TRBJ1-5; D is possibly TRBD1 (6 bases). This clonotype originated in a boy younger than two who had a stem cell transplant for SCID, so the T cells may come from the graft donor. CDR3 DNA: TGTGCCAGCAAGGGGGGGAGGGATCAGCCCCAGCATTTT. Protein: CASKGGRDQPQHF.